The present entry profiles one TCR beta chain with its context. This sample stems from a study of blood T cell repertoires in COVID-19. Methods used by the authors: Amplifying reference gene primers gave estimates of nucleated cell counts. Libraries were prepared by immunoSEQ multiplex PCR; TCRdb keeps only in-frame clonotypes and omits some of them. That table is the source of V, J and clone size, and D and trimming were worked out from the DNA. The data show over 150,000 clones, 80% to 85% seen once. CDR3 length equals 16 residues. Trimming stripped 0 bases from V and 3 bases from J, with 15 bases between. Germline CDR1 SGHKS, CDR2 YYEKEE (reference sequence).

V is TRBV5-5 and J is TRBJ1-1; the D is unclear. Sequences were obtained from peripheral blood. This sequence originates from a man aged 70-80 years with active or convalescent COVID-19. CDR3 in DNA: TGTGCCAGCAGCTTGGGTCCGGGGATTACATACACTGAAGCTTTCTTT. Protein product: CASSLGPGITYTEAFF.